This TCR beta chain was retrieved from a study of T cell repertoires in cytomegalovirus infection. Study outcomes and limitations: Using cumulative public TCR beta family frequency, the authors identified those who carried CMV together with the relevant HLA. Within the response measured ex vivo, HLA-C-restricted CMV-specific TCR beta clonotypes were dominant.

The germline V gene has CDR1 DFQATT and CDR2 SNEGSKA (reference sequence). The CDR3 totals 16 residues. Deletions cut 2 bases from V and 3 bases from J, with 17 bases between. Using its own MiXCR run on the reads, TCRdb lists one record per CDR3 protein. The table shows some 350,000 distinct CDR3 sequences, with roughly 29% occurring only once. Turning to this clonotype: Its antigen is not known.

The source was cultured PBMCs, collected from culture after CMV antigen stimulation. The genes are TRBV20-1 and TRBJ1-5, with D perhaps matching TRBD1 (6 bases). The origin of this receptor is a human donor in good health (CMV status not recorded). Some clones in this sample may be carry-over from other donors' samples. CDR3 DNA sequence: TGCAGTGCTAGATCCACCCAGGGGATCTCCAATCAGCCCCAGCATTTT. The encoded protein is CSARSTQGISNQPQHF.